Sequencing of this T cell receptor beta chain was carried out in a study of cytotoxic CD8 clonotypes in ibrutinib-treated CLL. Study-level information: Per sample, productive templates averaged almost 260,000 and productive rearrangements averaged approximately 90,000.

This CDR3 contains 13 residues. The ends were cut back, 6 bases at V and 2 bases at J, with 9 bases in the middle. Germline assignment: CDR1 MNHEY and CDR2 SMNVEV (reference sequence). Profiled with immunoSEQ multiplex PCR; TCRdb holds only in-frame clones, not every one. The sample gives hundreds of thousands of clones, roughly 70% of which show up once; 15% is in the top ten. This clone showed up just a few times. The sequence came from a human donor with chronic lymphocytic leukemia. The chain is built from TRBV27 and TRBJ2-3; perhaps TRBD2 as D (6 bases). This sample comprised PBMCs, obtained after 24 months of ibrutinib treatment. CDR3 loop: CASRGLNTDTQYF. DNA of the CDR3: TGTGCCAGCAGGGGACTTAACACAGATACGCAGTATTTT.